This entry features one T cell receptor beta chain sequence. The data are from a study of T-cell reconstitution after alpha-beta-depleted transplantation in children. CDR3 length: 13 residues. Germline CDR1 reads SGHTA; CDR2 reads FQGNSA. V was pared by 5 bases and J by 6 bases, with 6 bases of the junction left unmatched. Unique molecular identifiers were incorporated into the prepared TCRbeta library. TCRdb processed the PCR reads anew with MiXCR; each CDR3 protein has one entry. The sample has roughly 300,000 distinct CDR3 sequences, 10% seen once. The TCR comes from a human donor who donated a stem cell graft to a child with acute lymphoblastic leukemia. Sequencing used PBMCs from the stem cell graft donor, obtained from the stem cell graft. The chain joins TRBV7-2 to TRBJ1-1; 7 bases are shared with TRBD1. In nucleotides, the CDR3 is TGTGCCAGCAGCGCGCTACAGGGGTCTGAAGCTTTCTTT. It yields the protein CASSALQGSEAFF.